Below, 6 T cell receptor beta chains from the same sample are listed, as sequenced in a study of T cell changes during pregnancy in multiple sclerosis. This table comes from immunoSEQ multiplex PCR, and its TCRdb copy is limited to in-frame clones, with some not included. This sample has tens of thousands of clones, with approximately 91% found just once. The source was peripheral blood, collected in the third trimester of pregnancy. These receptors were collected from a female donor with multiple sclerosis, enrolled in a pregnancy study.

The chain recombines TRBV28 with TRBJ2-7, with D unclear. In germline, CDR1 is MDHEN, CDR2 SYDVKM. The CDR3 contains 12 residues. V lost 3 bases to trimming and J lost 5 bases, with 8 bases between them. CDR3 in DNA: TGTGCCAGCAGTTTCTCGTTCGACGAGCAGTACTTC. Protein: CASSFSFDEQYF.

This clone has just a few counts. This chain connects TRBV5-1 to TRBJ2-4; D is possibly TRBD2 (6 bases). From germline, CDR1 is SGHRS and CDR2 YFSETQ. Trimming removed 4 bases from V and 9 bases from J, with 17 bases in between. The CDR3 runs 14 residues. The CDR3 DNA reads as TGCGCCAGCAGCCCTGGAGAGGAGGGAAGCATTCAGTACTTC. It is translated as CASSPGEEGSIQYF.

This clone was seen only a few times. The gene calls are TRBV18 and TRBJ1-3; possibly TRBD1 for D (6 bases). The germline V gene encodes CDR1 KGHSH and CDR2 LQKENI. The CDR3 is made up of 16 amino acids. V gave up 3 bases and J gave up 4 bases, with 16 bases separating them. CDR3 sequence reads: CASSPLMQGNGNTIYF. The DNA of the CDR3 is TGTGCCAGCTCACCGCTCATGCAGGGGAACGGAAACACCATATATTTT.

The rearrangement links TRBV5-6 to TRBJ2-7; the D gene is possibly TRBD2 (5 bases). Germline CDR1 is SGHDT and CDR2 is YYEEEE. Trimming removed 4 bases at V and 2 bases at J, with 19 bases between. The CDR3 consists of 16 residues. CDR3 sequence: CASSHPGVTRTYEQYF. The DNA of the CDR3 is TGTGCCAGCAGCCACCCCGGGGTAACGAGAACCTACGAGCAGTACTTC.

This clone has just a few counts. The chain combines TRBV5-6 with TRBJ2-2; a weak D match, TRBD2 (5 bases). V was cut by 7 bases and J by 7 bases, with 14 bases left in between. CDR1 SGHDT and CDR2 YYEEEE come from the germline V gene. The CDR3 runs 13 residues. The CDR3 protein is CASRRVGGGELFF. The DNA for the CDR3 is TGTGCCAGCCGGCGGGTAGGCGGCGGGGAGCTGTTTTTT.

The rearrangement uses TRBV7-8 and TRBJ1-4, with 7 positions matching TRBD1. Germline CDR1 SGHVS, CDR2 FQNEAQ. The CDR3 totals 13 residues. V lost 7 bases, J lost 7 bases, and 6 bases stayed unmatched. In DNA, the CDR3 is TGTGCCAGCATAGACAGGGAGTCTGAAAAACTGTTTTTT. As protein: CASIDRESEKLFF.